This T cell receptor (beta chain) was obtained from a study of regulatory T cells in long-lasting Graves disease. Study findings and constraints: Small sample size may have lowered accuracy.

Concerning this clonotype: Its antigen is still unknown.

Documented time point: newly diagnosed GD, antithyroid drugs for less than 3 months. PBMCs provided the RNA from which the TCR library was made. Both iRepertoire HTBI primers and Arm-PCR of CDR3 regions were used to build the TCR beta libraries. TCRdb independently ran MiXCR on the multiplex PCR reads; one entry per CDR3 protein. Here the sample spans over 500,000 distinct CDR3 sequences, about 15% being singletons. The CDR3 spans 15 residues. The germline CDR1 and CDR2 sequences are MRHNA and SNTAGT. The V end was cut by 2 bases, the J end by 7 bases, with 12 bases between. In addition, the sample was reused for a study of T cells in Graves' hyperthyroidism and ophthalmopathy. That study adds: Researchers barred patients who had uncontrolled infection, other autoimmune disease, pregnancy or lactation. Researchers report that a 13 V-J model separated ophthalmopathy from stable hyperthyroidism.

The chain is built from TRBV6-4 and TRBJ1-6; D unclear. Sequenced material: peripheral blood mononuclear cells (PBMCs), taken at new diagnosis, from a patient treated with antithyroid drugs. The receptor comes from a woman in her twenties or thirties with Graves disease. CDR3 bases: TGTGCCAGCAGTGACAGGGCGGGGTCGAATTCACCCCTCCACTTT. This translates into CASSDRAGSNSPLHF.